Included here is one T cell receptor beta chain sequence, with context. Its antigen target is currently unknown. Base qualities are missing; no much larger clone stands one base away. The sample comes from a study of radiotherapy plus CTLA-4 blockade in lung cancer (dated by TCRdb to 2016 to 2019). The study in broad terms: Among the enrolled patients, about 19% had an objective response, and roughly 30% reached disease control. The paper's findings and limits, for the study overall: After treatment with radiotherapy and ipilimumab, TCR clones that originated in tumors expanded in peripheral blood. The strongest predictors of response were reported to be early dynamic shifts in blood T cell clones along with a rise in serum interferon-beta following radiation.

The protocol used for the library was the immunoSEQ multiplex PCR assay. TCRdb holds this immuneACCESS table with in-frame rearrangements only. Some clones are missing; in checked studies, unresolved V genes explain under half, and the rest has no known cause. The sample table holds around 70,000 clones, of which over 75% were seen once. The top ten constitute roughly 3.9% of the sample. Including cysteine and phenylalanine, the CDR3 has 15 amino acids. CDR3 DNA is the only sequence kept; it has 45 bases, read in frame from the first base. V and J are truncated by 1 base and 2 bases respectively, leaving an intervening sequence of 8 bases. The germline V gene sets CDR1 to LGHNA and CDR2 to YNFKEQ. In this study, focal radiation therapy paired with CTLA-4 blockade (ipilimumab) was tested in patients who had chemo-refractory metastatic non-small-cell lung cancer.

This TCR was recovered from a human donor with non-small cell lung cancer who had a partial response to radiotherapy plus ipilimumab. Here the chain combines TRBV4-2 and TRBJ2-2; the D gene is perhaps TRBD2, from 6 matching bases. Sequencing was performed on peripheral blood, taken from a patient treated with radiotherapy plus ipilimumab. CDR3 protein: CASSQAGSNTGELFF. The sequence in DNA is TGTGCCAGCAGCCAAGCCGGGAGCAACACCGGGGAGCTGTTTTTT.